Listed here is a single T cell receptor beta chain. What it recognizes is unknown. Libraries were prepared by immunoSEQ multiplex PCR; TCRdb keeps only in-frame clonotypes and omits some of them. The sample lists about 25,000 clones; roughly nine tenths were seen once. The data are from a study of untreated major depressive disorder. Study-wide findings and caveats: TRBV05-01 (Vbeta 5.1) usage was higher in CD4+ T cells of depressed patients than controls.

The germline V gene has CDR1 LNHDA and CDR2 SQIVND (reference sequence). Trimming removed 3 bases from V and 8 bases from J, with 5 bases in between. CDR3 size: 11 residues. The source is a woman between 25 and 40 years old with major depressive disorder. J is TRBJ2-1 and V is TRBV19; D is unresolved. Sequencing used CD4+ T cells from PBMCs. The CDR3 reads CASSIFDEQFF. In DNA form, the CDR3 reads TGTGCCAGTAGTATTTTTGATGAGCAGTTCTTC. The full variable domain, with the rest looked up from reference TRBV19 and TRBJ2-1, is DGGITQSPKYLFRKEGQNVTLSCEQNLNHDAMYWYRQDPGQGLRLIYYSQIVNDFQKGDIAEGYSVSREKKESFPLTVTSAQKNPTAFYLCASSIFDEQFFGPGTRLTVL.